These 2 T cell receptor beta chains share one sample of origin, sequenced in a study of cytomegalovirus exposure and HLA in healthy donors. The PCR contained 60 Vbeta and 13 Jbeta primers. Sequenced by immunoSEQ multiplex PCR; TCRdb stores in-frame clones only, minus some. In the table there are roughly 90,000 clones, roughly 80% of which are singletons. The sample taken for sequencing was PBMCs. Every receptor here comes from a man aged 30 to 45 in good health and CMV-seropositive.

This rearrangement joins TRBV19 to TRBJ2-2, with D perhaps TRBD1 (6 bases). V was cut by 10 bases and J by 0 bases, with 15 bases left in between. The germline V gene has CDR1 LNHDA and CDR2 SQIVND (reference sequence). This CDR3 region has 15 residues. The CDR3 DNA sequence: TGTGCCACCTCAACAGGGCAGTCGAACACCGGGGAGCTGTTTTTT. Its translation: CATSTGQSNTGELFF.

This chain uses TRBV25-1 with TRBJ1-1; D is unresolved. This CDR3 has 13 residues. V lost 9 bases and J 4 bases, leaving 15 bases between the germline ends. Germline values: CDR1 MGHDK, CDR2 SYGVNS. CDR3 loop: CASKRGGGTEAFF. The CDR3 DNA is TGTGCCAGTAAGCGGGGAGGTGGCACTGAAGCTTTCTTT.